Sequencing of this T cell receptor beta chain was carried out in a study of blood T cell repertoires in COVID-19. Overall study: Acute and convalescent COVID-19 samples came from the United States, Italy and Spain.

The CDR3 runs to 19 residues. Germline CDR1 SGHRS, CDR2 YFSETQ. The ends lost 0 bases at V and 2 bases at J; junction bases unmatched: 16. Per the study methods: Reference gene primer amplification gave estimated nucleated cell counts. The protocol was immunoSEQ multiplex PCR, while the TCRdb copy is restricted to in-frame clones and leaves out a portion. V, J and clone size reflect that table, while D and trimming were determined from the DNA. The sample yields 150,000 to 200,000 clones, about nine tenths seen once. Input material: PBMCs or T cells enriched from blood (not recorded which). The chain is built from TRBV5-1 and TRBJ2-7; 8 positions agree with TRBD2. This clonotype originated in a woman aged 18-29 years who had recovered from COVID-19. Here the CDR3 DNA reads TGCGCCAGCAGCTTGGCGAGGGGCGTCGGGCGGGAGGACGCCTACGAGCAGTACTTC. It codes for CASSLARGVGREDAYEQYF.